What follows are 26 T cell receptor beta chains derived from one specimen sequenced in a study of blood T cell repertoires in COVID-19. The protocol was immunoSEQ multiplex PCR, while the TCRdb copy is restricted to in-frame clones and leaves out a portion. The sample holds around 100,000 clones, about 89% seen once. The source material was peripheral blood. The receptors shown here come from a man in his forties with acute or convalescent COVID-19.

This chain uses TRBV5-1 with TRBJ2-7; tentatively, D is TRBD1 (6 bases). This CDR3 is built from 13 residues. Trimming removed 4 bases at V and 3 bases at J, with 11 bases between. The V gene's germline CDR1 is SGHRS and CDR2 YFSETQ. The CDR3: CASSRQDNYEQYF. CDR3 bases: TGCGCCAGCAGCCGACAGGATAACTACGAGCAGTACTTC.

The chain is built from TRBV6-5 and TRBJ2-1; D is unresolved. CDR1 is MNHEY and CDR2 is SVGAGI in the germline V gene. The V and J ends lost 6 bases and 10 bases respectively, with 13 bases between them. The CDR3 has 12 amino acids. CDR3 bases: TGTGCCAGCAGACACCAAGTTCCCGAGCAGTTCTTC. Translated: CASRHQVPEQFF.

The chain links TRBV18 to TRBJ2-2, with D possibly TRBD1 on 6 matching bases. V dropped 2 bases and J dropped 1 base, with 8 bases sitting between them. The CDR3 runs to 15 residues. From germline, CDR1 is KGHSH and CDR2 LQKENI. CDR3 loop: CASSPEGVNTGELFF. CDR3 DNA: TGTGCCAGCTCACCAGAGGGGGTGAACACCGGGGAGCTGTTTTTT. Complete variable domain (other parts from reference TRBV18 and TRBJ2-2): NAGVMQNPRHLVRRRGQEARLRCSPMKGHSHVYWYRQLPEEGLKFMVYLQKENIIDESGMPKERFSAEFPKEGPSILRIQQVVRGDSAAYFCASSPEGVNTGELFFGEGSRLTVL.

The DNA of the CDR3 is TGTGCCAGCAGTGACAGGGGCGACTATGGCTACACCTTC. Amino acid sequence: CASSDRGDYGYTF. J is TRBJ1-2 and V is TRBV12-3 or TRBV12-4; 8 bases map to TRBD1. This CDR3 spans 13 amino acids. V was pared by 5 bases and J by 3 bases, with 2 bases of the junction left unmatched.

J is TRBJ1-1 and V is TRBV3-1 (or the pseudogene TRBV3-2); the match to TRBD1 covers 7 bases. The V gene's germline CDR1 is LGHDT and CDR2 YNNKEL (reference sequence). With 4 bases clipped from V and 6 bases from J, the junction kept 8 bases outside the gene matches. This CDR3 spans 14 amino acids. CDR3 loop: CASSPTRQGAEAFF. The CDR3 region has the DNA TGTGCCAGCAGCCCGACCCGTCAGGGGGCTGAAGCTTTCTTT.

The rearrangement joins TRBV29-1 to TRBJ2-2; 8 nucleotides agree with TRBD1. CDR1 SQVTM and CDR2 ANQGSEA come from the germline V gene. With V trimmed by 3 bases and J by 3 bases, 6 bases remained unmatched. The CDR3 loop spans 15 amino acids. The CDR3 DNA sequence: TGCAGCGTTGAGGGCAGGGGGCTGGACACCGGGGAGCTGTTTTTT. Amino acids: CSVEGRGLDTGELFF.

The V and J genes are TRBV3-1 (or the pseudogene TRBV3-2) and TRBJ2-1, with 9 nucleotides matching TRBD2. Looked up from germline, CDR1 is LGHDT and CDR2 is YNNKEL (reference sequence). The CDR3 totals 19 residues. V trimming: 1 base; J trimming: 4 bases; junction bases outside the gene matches: 14. The DNA of the CDR3 is TGTGCCAGCAGCCAAGTTCTAGCGGGAACTGTAAATCCTTACAATGAGCAGTTCTTC. Protein sequence: CASSQVLAGTVNPYNEQFF.

This sequence joins TRBV5-1 and TRBJ2-1; 9 nucleotides agree with TRBD1. Germline CDR1 SGHRS, CDR2 YFSETQ. CDR3 length equals 14 residues. Germline trimming cut 1 base from V and 9 bases from J; bases unmatched to any gene: 5. CDR3 sequence: CASSLTGGWSEQFF. The CDR3 DNA sequence: TGCGCCAGCAGCTTGACAGGGGGCTGGAGTGAGCAGTTCTTC.

The V gene is TRBV5-6, the J gene TRBJ1-1; D possibly corresponds to TRBD1 (5 bases). V was cut by 0 bases and J by 1 base, with 10 bases left in between. The germline gives CDR1 SGHDT, CDR2 YYEEEE. The CDR3 extends over 15 amino acids. The chain's CDR3 is CASSLVGATNTEAFF. CDR3 coding DNA: TGTGCCAGCAGCTTGGTTGGGGCCACGAACACTGAAGCTTTCTTT.

The J gene is TRBJ2-7, the V gene TRBV13; 8 bases map to TRBD1. Germline V CDR1 and CDR2: PRHDT, FYEKMQ (reference sequence). This CDR3 spans 13 amino acids. Trimming cost V 5 bases and J 4 bases; bases outside gene matches: 4. CDR3 in DNA: TGTGCCAGCAGCCTCGGGACAGGATACGAGCAGTACTTC. It specifies CASSLGTGYEQYF.

This clone has only a few counts. The chain recombines TRBV6-2 or TRBV6-3 with TRBJ2-2; a possible D gene is TRBD1 (5 bases). Germline CDR1 MNHEY, CDR2 SVGEGT. This CDR3 is built from 13 residues. V was trimmed by 5 bases and J by 3 bases, leaving 7 bases between them. The CDR3 loop reads CASSGHYTGELFF. CDR3 in DNA: TGTGCCAGCAGTGGACACTACACCGGGGAGCTGTTTTTT.

There are a few counts of this clone. The gene calls are TRBV7-3 and TRBJ2-1; D is uncertain. The V and J ends lost 5 bases and 9 bases respectively, with 11 bases between them. Germline-derived CDR1 and CDR2 are SGHTA and FQGTGA. The CDR3 is made up of 12 amino acids. CDR3 DNA sequence: TGTGCCAGCAGCGCCACACGCGGTGAGCAGTTCTTC. This sequence encodes CASSATRGEQFF.

J is TRBJ2-3 and V is TRBV4-1; 13 bases are shared with TRBD2. The germline V gene encodes CDR1 MGHRA and CDR2 YSYEKL. This CDR3 comprises 18 residues. After removal of 1 base from V and 2 bases from J, the junction contained 6 bases not matched to a gene. The CDR3 DNA follows: TGCGCCAGCAGCCAAGCGGGACTAGCGGGGTTTTACACAGATACGCAGTATTTT. Translated: CASSQAGLAGFYTDTQYF.

The chain links TRBV19 to TRBJ1-1, with TRBD1 identical over 7 bases. This CDR3 has 15 amino acids. Trimming took 6 bases from V and 5 from J; bases not matched to a gene: 12. CDR1 is LNHDA, CDR2 SQIVND, per germline (reference sequence). CDR3 nucleotides: TGTGCCAGTAGCCGCGGCGGAGGGGGCATTACTGAAGCTTTCTTT. Amino acids: CASSRGGGGITEAFF.

J is TRBJ1-5 and V is TRBV19; tentative D call: TRBD1 (5 bases). V was shortened by 8 bases and J by 7 bases, with 21 bases between the two germline ends. The length of the CDR3 is 15 residues. Germline CDR1 reads LNHDA; CDR2 reads SQIVND (reference sequence). The CDR3 DNA follows: TGTGCCAGTTCTATCCCGGGACTCACTGGGCAGCCCCAGCATTTT. It specifies CASSIPGLTGQPQHF.

The chain employs TRBV11-2 and TRBJ2-7, with 8 bases that match TRBD1. From germline, CDR1 is SGHAT and CDR2 FQNNGV. The CDR3 extends over 18 amino acids. V lost 1 base, J lost 1 base, and 12 bases stayed unmatched. CDR3 nucleotides: TGTGCCAGCAGCTTAGTCAGGGCGCCGGACAGGGAATCCTACGAGCAGTACTTC. This translates into CASSLVRAPDRESYEQYF. Full variable domain (outside the CDR3, taken from reference TRBV11-2 and TRBJ2-7): EAGVAQSPRYKIIEKRQSVAFWCNPISGHATLYWYQQILGQGPKLLIQFQNNGVVDDSQLPKDRFSAERLKGVDSTLKIQPAKLEDSAVYLCASSLVRAPDRESYEQYFGPGTRLTVT.

J is TRBJ1-4 and V is TRBV6-1; no firm D call. This CDR3 contains 16 residues. With 4 bases removed from V and 0 bases from J, the gap between germline ends came to 12 bases. The germline gives CDR1 MNHNS, CDR2 SASEGT. As DNA, the CDR3 is TGTGCCAGCAGTGGGCGAGGGATTGCAACTAATGAAAAACTGTTTTTT. Translating gives CASSGRGIATNEKLFF.

The chain uses TRBV5-1 and TRBJ1-1; tentatively, D is TRBD1 (5 bases). The V gene's germline CDR1 is SGHRS and CDR2 YFSETQ. Deletions cut 2 bases from V and 3 bases from J, with 11 bases between. The CDR3 contains 14 residues. CDR3 bases: TGCGCCAGCAGCTTTGGGGGGAGGGACACTGAAGCTTTCTTT. Its protein product is CASSFGGRDTEAFF.

The chain carries TRBV29-1 and TRBJ2-7; 7 positions match TRBD1. The V segment lost 0 bases and the J segment 4 bases; nucleotides outside the gene matches: 6. Germline CDR1 and CDR2: SQVTM and ANQGSEA. The CDR3 sequence is 14 residues long. Here the CDR3 reads CSVEDGTDPYEQYF. CDR3 nucleotide sequence: TGCAGCGTTGAAGATGGGACAGACCCATACGAGCAGTACTTC.

As concerns this clone: Its ends do not fully match the called genes, so a read error is possible. The gene calls are TRBV5-6 and TRBJ1-2; 7 nucleotides match TRBD1. The CDR3 length is 12 residues. Per the germline V gene, CDR1 is SGHDT and CDR2 is YYEEEE. CDR3 DNA: TGTGCCAGCAGCTACGACAGGGCAAGATCCTTCTTC. Translating it yields CASSYDRARSFF.

This chain connects TRBV6-1 to TRBJ1-3, with D perhaps matching TRBD1 (5 bases). V was trimmed by 8 bases and J by 3 bases, leaving 14 bases between them. This CDR3 region has 14 residues. Looked up from germline, CDR1 is MNHNS and CDR2 is SASEGT. CDR3 sequence (DNA): TGTGCCAGCGTTTACCGGGACTTTGGAAACACCATATATTTT. Its protein product is CASVYRDFGNTIYF.

V is TRBV4-1 and J is TRBJ1-3; D call uncertain. Germline-derived CDR1 and CDR2 are MGHRA and YSYEKL. Trimming cost V 4 bases and J 0 bases, with 10 bases left between them. The CDR3 is 15 residues long. CDR3 in amino acids: CASSPTEHSGNTIYF. The CDR3 coding sequence is TGCGCCAGCAGCCCAACAGAGCACTCTGGAAACACCATATATTTT.

This chain uses TRBV20-1 with TRBJ2-1; 13 bases are shared with TRBD2. With V trimmed by 3 bases and J by 12 bases, 5 bases remained unmatched. Germline CDR1 reads DFQATT; CDR2 reads SNEGSKA (reference sequence). The CDR3 spans 13 residues. The CDR3 bases are TGCAGTGCTAGTATTGGACTAGCGGGAGTGCAGTTCTTC. It codes for CSASIGLAGVQFF.

The V call is TRBV6-2 or TRBV6-3, the J call TRBJ2-7; weak D call: TRBD2 (6 bases). The CDR3 spans 15 residues. Trimming stripped 5 bases from V and 0 bases from J, with 14 bases between. CDR1 is MNHEY and CDR2 is SVGEGT in the germline V gene. The CDR3 DNA follows: TGTGCCAGCAGTCCGCCGGGAGTTAACTCCTACGAGCAGTACTTC. Translating it yields CASSPPGVNSYEQYF.

This sequence joins TRBV9 and TRBJ2-3, with 7 bases that match TRBD1. CDR3 length: 15 amino acids. The V and J ends lost 4 bases and 4 bases, in that order; junction bases with no gene match: 9. The germline gives CDR1 SGDLS, CDR2 YYNGEE. CDR3 loop: CASSNRQGSADTQYF. In DNA, the CDR3 is TGTGCCAGCAGCAACCGACAGGGTAGTGCAGATACGCAGTATTTT.

V usage is TRBV11-2 and J usage is TRBJ1-1; 7 bases match TRBD1. The CDR3 has 13 residues. Unmatched junction bases numbered 4, after V lost 5 bases and J lost 4 bases. Germline assignment: CDR1 SGHAT and CDR2 FQNNGV. The CDR3 protein is CASSRNRGTEAFF. In DNA form, the CDR3 reads TGTGCCAGCAGCCGGAACAGGGGCACTGAAGCTTTCTTT.